These T cell receptor beta chains were read from a single sample in a study of regulatory T cells in long-lasting Graves disease. TCRdb used MiXCR to reprocess the multiplex PCR reads, holding one entry per CDR3 protein. The table lists around 450,000 distinct CDR3 sequences, roughly 15% of them singletons, with over 9% in the top ten. The sample also formed part of further work on T cells in Graves' hyperthyroidism and ophthalmopathy.

The material sequenced was peripheral blood mononuclear cells (PBMCs), taken at new diagnosis, from a patient treated with antithyroid drugs. All receptors derive from a man aged 35-49 years with Graves disease. Both conserved end residues are part of each CDR3. A D gene is named only where the DNA matches it firmly. Rows may omit the clone size; those that give it use once, few, many or a size class.

>few|TRBD2|TRBV3-1|TRBJ2-5
CASSQDVLIGLAQETQYF
TGTGCCAGCAGCCAAGACGTTCTTATTGGACTAGCTCAAGAGACCCAGTACTTC
>many|NA|TRBV5-1|TRBJ2-3
CASSPNRDTQYF
TGCGCCAGCAGCCCGAATCGGGATACGCAGTATTTT
>many|TRBD1|TRBV11-3|TRBJ1-1
CASSTGQDREDTEAFF
TGTGCCAGCAGCACGGGCCAGGACAGGGAGGACACTGAAGCTTTCTTT
>NA|NA|TRBV12-3/TRBV12-4|TRBJ1-5
CASSPRFLGQPQHF
TGTGCCAGCAGTCCGAGGTTTCTAGGTCAGCCCCAGCATTTT
>many|TRBD1|TRBV5-4|TRBJ2-7
CASSFDRAGEQYF
TGTGCCAGCAGCTTTGACAGGGCTGGCGAGCAGTACTTC
>many|TRBD2|TRBV5-1|TRBJ2-1
CASSLVSSGMPNEQFF
TGCGCCAGCAGCTTGGTTTCTAGCGGAATGCCAAATGAGCAGTTCTTC
>few|NA|TRBV6-5|TRBJ1-4
CASSSDLPTNEKLFF
TGTGCCAGCAGTTCAGATCTTCCAACTAATGAAAAACTGTTTTTT
>many|NA|TRBV7-6|TRBJ2-5
CASSFGTFGETQYF
TGTGCCAGCAGCTTCGGGACCTTCGGGGAGACCCAGTACTTC
>many|NA|TRBV5-1|TRBJ2-1
CASSSKLSEQFF
TGCGCCAGCAGCTCCAAACTGAGTGAGCAGTTCTTC
>NA|TRBD2|TRBV24-1|TRBJ2-1
CATSDATSGPYNEQFF
TGTGCCACCAGTGATGCGACTAGCGGACCCTACAATGAGCAGTTCTTC
>many|TRBD2|TRBV9|TRBJ2-7
CASSVVAGGPSEQYF
TGTGCCAGCAGCGTAGTCGCGGGAGGGCCTTCCGAGCAGTACTTC
>NA|NA|TRBV12-3/TRBV12-4|TRBJ2-4
CASSLGAAKNIQYF
TGTGCCAGCAGTTTAGGGGCAGCCAAAAACATTCAGTACTTC
>many|TRBD2|TRBV3-1|TRBJ2-3
CASSHLAGLTDTQYF
TGTGCCAGCAGCCACCTAGCGGGACTAACAGATACGCAGTATTTT
>many|TRBD1|TRBV20-1|TRBJ2-7
CSAREIDRAYEQYF
TGCAGTGCTAGAGAAATAGACAGGGCCTACGAGCAGTACTTC
>few|NA|TRBV7-9|TRBJ1-4
CASTAGGLNEKLFF
TGTGCCAGCACCGCGGGGGGACTTAATGAAAAACTGTTTTTT
>many|NA|TRBV7-2|TRBJ2-3
CASSLDVRSSSTDTQYF
TGTGCCAGCAGCTTAGATGTCCGCAGCTCTAGCACAGATACGCAGTATTTT
>many|NA|TRBV2|TRBJ1-3
CASSEGRVRNTIYF
TGTGCCAGCAGTGAAGGCAGGGTCAGAAACACCATATATTTT
>many|TRBD1|TRBV2|TRBJ1-2
CASSEGTGPYGYTF
TGTGCCAGCAGTGAAGGGACAGGACCCTATGGCTACACCTTC
>NA|TRBD1|TRBV6-1|TRBJ1-5
CAGTGQLDQPQHF
TGTGCCGGCACGGGACAGTTGGATCAGCCCCAGCATTTT
>many|NA|TRBV11-3|TRBJ2-1
CASSLGGSPYNEQFF
TGTGCCAGCAGCTTAGGTGGGAGCCCCTACAATGAGCAGTTCTTC
>many|NA|TRBV6-5|TRBJ2-1
CASSYYPVLYNEQFF
TGTGCCAGCAGTTACTATCCAGTACTCTACAATGAGCAGTTCTTC
>NA|NA|TRBV6-2/TRBV6-3|TRBJ2-1
CASSDGQQFF
TGTGCCAGCAGCGACGGCCAACAGTTCTTC
>few|NA|TRBV7-9|TRBJ2-1
CASVKKGSYNEQFF
TGTGCCAGCGTGAAAAAGGGCTCCTACAATGAGCAGTTCTTC
>many|NA|TRBV20-1|TRBJ1-3
CSARDQGAGNTIYF
TGCAGTGCTAGAGATCAAGGAGCTGGAAACACCATATATTTT
>NA|NA|TRBV7-9|TRBJ2-7
CASRAPGEYPHEQYF
TGTGCCAGCAGAGCACCGGGAGAGTACCCGCACGAGCAGTACTTC
>NA|NA|TRBV6-1|TRBJ2-1
CASSERQGGWNEQFF
TGTGCCAGCAGTGAGCGACAGGGAGGGTGGAATGAGCAGTTCTTC
>NA|TRBD2|TRBV5-5|TRBJ2-1
CASSFDSGRYNEQFF
TGTGCCAGCAGCTTTGATAGCGGGAGGTACAATGAGCAGTTCTTC
>many|TRBD2|TRBV5-1|TRBJ2-7
CASSPGLAGITTYEQYF
TGCGCCAGCAGCCCAGGACTAGCGGGGATCACCACCTACGAGCAGTACTTC
>many|TRBD2|TRBV9|TRBJ2-7
CASSVASGGYEQYF
TGTGCCAGCAGCGTTGCTAGCGGGGGTTACGAGCAGTACTTC